This passage covers 15 T cell receptor beta chains from one sample sequenced in a study of blood T cell repertoires in COVID-19 (dated by TCRdb to between 2020 and 2021). Receptor amplification or capture employed the immunoSEQ multiplex PCR assay. What TCRdb holds here is the immuneACCESS table cut down to in-frame rearrangements. Part of the clones is not present; checked against another copy, under half of the missing clones reflect an unresolved V gene, and the others are unexplained. Within this sample are under 30,000 clones, with just under 95% of them counted one time only. Under 4.5% of the sample comes from the top ten. Input material: peripheral blood. These TCRs come from a human donor with active COVID-19. The donor label of this sample is uncertain.

This clone was seen a single time. V and J are TRBV10-1 and TRBJ2-7; TRBD1 agrees at 9 bases. Unmatched junction bases numbered 2, after V lost 0 bases and J lost 5 bases. The germline V gene encodes CDR1 WNHNN and CDR2 SYGVQD (reference sequence). This CDR3 contains 14 residues. DNA of the CDR3: TGCGCCAGCAGTGAGTCCGGACAGGGGAACGAGCAGTACTTC. Protein product: CASSESGQGNEQYF.

V is TRBV28 and J is TRBJ1-2, with D maybe TRBD1 (6 bases). The V and J ends lost 3 bases and 5 bases respectively, with 10 bases between them. This CDR3 contains 13 residues. Germline CDR1 MDHEN, CDR2 SYDVKM. The CDR3 here is CASSFRGAYGYTF. The CDR3 DNA follows: TGTGCCAGCAGTTTTCGGGGGGCGTATGGCTACACCTTC.

The rearrangement links TRBV7-2 to TRBJ2-5, with D possibly being TRBD1 (6 bases). This CDR3 is built from 16 residues. The V gene's germline CDR1 is SGHTA and CDR2 FQGNSA. Trimming stripped 2 bases from V and 0 bases from J, with 13 bases between. CDR3 DNA: TGTGCCAGCAGCTTAAGGCGAACAGGGAACCAAGAGACCCAGTACTTC. It yields the protein CASSLRRTGNQETQYF. Full variable domain (rest looked up from reference TRBV7-2 and TRBJ2-5): GAGVSQSPSNKVTEKGKDVELRCDPISGHTALYWYRQSLGQGLEFLIYFQGNSAPDKSGLPSDRFSAERTGGSVSTLTIQRTQQEDSAVYLCASSLRRTGNQETQYFGPGTRLLVL.

This clone was detected a few times. The gene calls are TRBV10-1 and TRBJ2-7; 11 bases line up with TRBD1. CDR1 is WNHNN, CDR2 SYGVQD, per germline (reference sequence). CDR3 length: 13 amino acids. The V segment lost 11 bases and the J segment 2 bases; nucleotides outside the gene matches: 5. CDR3 protein: CACQGQGAYEQYF. The CDR3 nucleotides are TGCGCCTGCCAGGGACAGGGGGCCTACGAGCAGTACTTC.

The chain uses TRBV19 and TRBJ2-7; tentatively, D is TRBD1 (5 bases). The CDR3 has 16 amino acids. CDR1 and CDR2 from the germline V gene are LNHDA and SQIVND (reference sequence). V gave up 3 bases and J gave up 5 bases, with 20 bases separating them. CDR3 coding DNA: TGTGCCAGTAGTATTTCAGGAAGGGGTTTATCGGACGAGCAGTACTTC. Amino acids: CASSISGRGLSDEQYF.

The genes are TRBV29-1 and TRBJ2-7; D is possibly TRBD2 (5 bases). CDR1 SQVTM and CDR2 ANQGSEA come from the germline V gene. V lost 3 bases to trimming and J lost 1 base, with 10 bases between them. This CDR3 has 13 amino acids. The CDR3, as DNA: TGCAGCGTTGACTCGGCGGGTTCCTACGAGCAGTACTTC. As protein: CSVDSAGSYEQYF.

CDR3 bases: TGTGCCAGCAGTCCGCTCCTAGCGTCCGAGCAGTACTTC. Protein product: CASSPLLASEQYF. The V gene is TRBV12-3 or TRBV12-4, the J gene TRBJ2-7; D may be TRBD2 (6 bases). The CDR3 is 13 amino acids. Trimming cost V 5 bases and J 6 bases, with 14 bases left between them.

This clone turned up a few times. The CDR3 loop is CASSQDPDREEQFF. The CDR3 DNA follows: TGCGCCAGCAGCCAAGATCCCGATAGAGAAGAGCAGTTCTTC. The J gene is TRBJ2-1, the V gene TRBV4-1; D is ambiguous. The CDR3 is 14 residues long. V gave up 0 bases and J gave up 10 bases, with 13 bases separating them. Germline lookup yields CDR1 MGHRA and CDR2 YSYEKL.

The rearrangement uses TRBV11-2 and TRBJ2-5; D possibly corresponds to TRBD2 (6 bases). Germline loops: CDR1 SGHAT, CDR2 FQNNGV. This CDR3 has 15 amino acids. Trimming left V 1 base short and J 6 bases short, with 15 bases between. CDR3 sequence (DNA): TGTGCCAGCAGCTTAGCCCCGGGACTGACCCAGACCCAGTACTTC. Protein product: CASSLAPGLTQTQYF.

The chain links TRBV10-2 to TRBJ2-7, with 13 nucleotides matching TRBD2. V trimming: 8 bases; J trimming: 4 bases; junction bases outside the gene matches: 2. Germline V gene lookup returns CDR1 WSHSY and CDR2 SAAADI. The CDR3 sequence is 13 residues long. The CDR3 spells CASWTSGSYEQYF. CDR3 coding DNA: TGCGCCAGCTGGACTAGCGGGAGTTACGAGCAGTACTTC.

The rearrangement joins TRBV5-6 to TRBJ2-5, with 10 bases that match TRBD1. Germline loops: CDR1 SGHDT, CDR2 YYEEEE. V was clipped by 0 bases and J by 4 bases; unmatched bases: 6. The CDR3 is 16 residues long. CDR3 DNA: TGTGCCAGCAGCTTGGCCGGGACAGGGGTTGCAGAGACCCAGTACTTC. Translating gives CASSLAGTGVAETQYF.

The rearrangement uses TRBV7-9 and TRBJ2-2; D remains unclear. CDR1 SEHNR and CDR2 FQNEAQ come from the germline V gene (reference sequence). V gave up 1 base and J gave up 5 bases, with 5 bases separating them. The CDR3 length is 13 residues. The CDR3: CASSLGRTGELFF. CDR3 DNA sequence: TGTGCCAGCAGCTTAGGCAGGACCGGGGAGCTGTTTTTT.

This rearrangement joins TRBV28 to TRBJ1-1, with TRBD1 matching 7 bases. The length of the CDR3 is 16 residues. The junction had 13 bases not matched to a gene; V was cut back by 7 bases and J by 2 bases. The V gene's germline CDR1 is MDHEN and CDR2 SYDVKM. CDR3 sequence (DNA): TGTGCCAGCACCCGCAACACCCCAGGGGGAAACACTGAAGCTTTCTTT. Its protein is CASTRNTPGGNTEAFF.

The chain carries TRBV7-9 and TRBJ1-2; 7 nucleotides line up with TRBD1. The V gene end was trimmed by 1 base and the J gene end by 7 bases; junction bases not matched to a gene: 6. CDR3 size: 14 residues. The germline gives CDR1 SEHNR, CDR2 FQNEAQ (reference sequence). CDR3 in amino acids: CASSLGGTAGGYTF. CDR3 DNA sequence: TGTGCCAGCAGCTTAGGGGGGACAGCTGGTGGCTACACCTTC.

The chain couples TRBV15 to TRBJ2-5; D unresolved. Trimming removed 0 bases at V and 3 bases at J, with 5 bases between. The CDR3 loop spans 13 amino acids. Germline CDR1 LNHNV, CDR2 YYDKDF (reference sequence). The DNA of the CDR3 is TGTGCCACCAGCAGAGACAGCGAAGAGACCCAGTACTTC. Protein sequence: CATSRDSEETQYF.